These 2 T cell receptor beta chains originate from one sample sequenced in a study of blood T cell repertoires in COVID-19. Only in-frame clones appear in the TCRdb table, and some are missing; sequencing was by immunoSEQ multiplex PCR. The sample lists approximately 250,000 clones; around nine tenths were seen once. Sequenced: PBMCs or T cells enriched from blood (not recorded which). These receptors came from a middle-aged woman who had been exposed to COVID-19.

This chain connects TRBV19 to TRBJ1-1; possibly TRBD1 for D (6 bases). Per the germline V gene, CDR1 is LNHDA and CDR2 is SQIVND (reference sequence). V was shortened by 8 bases and J by 7 bases, with 17 bases between the two germline ends. The CDR3 covers 13 residues. The CDR3 DNA follows: TGTGCCAGTCGGATTGGGGGCACCGTTGAAGCTTTCTTT. Encoded protein: CASRIGGTVEAFF.

This clone has a handful of counts. This rearrangement joins TRBV2 to TRBJ1-1; D gene ambiguous. The CDR3 sequence is 13 residues long. With 5 bases removed from V and 3 bases from J, the gap between germline ends came to 10 bases. CDR1 is SNHLY, CDR2 FYNNEI, per germline. CDR3 in DNA: TGTGCCAGCAGTATCACAGAAGACACTGAAGCTTTCTTT. It yields the protein CASSITEDTEAFF.